The source of this T cell receptor (beta chain) is a study of chemoradiotherapy in HPV16-positive cancers. Germline V CDR1 and CDR2: SGHRS, YFSETQ. The CDR3 runs to 15 residues. V lost 0 bases and J 0 bases, leaving 7 bases between the germline ends. Repertoires were generated with immunoSEQ multiplex PCR, while TCRdb's copy carries only in-frame clones and drops some. In the table there are approximately 12,000 clones, 85% to 90% of which are singletons. Concerning this clone: Its antigen is undetermined.

Study-wide findings and caveats: During treatment, candidate HPV-specific clones and E7-related motifs expanded in tumor. Functional assays defining HPV-specific T cells used only two HPV16-positive patients.

This specimen was blood, taken from a patient who underwent chemoradiotherapy. The chain has TRBV5-1 and TRBJ2-1; the D is unclear. The receptor's source is a human donor with HPV-associated anogenital cancer. CDR3 DNA sequence: TGCGCCAGCAGCTTGGGGCGGAGCTCCTACAATGAGCAGTTCTTC. The encoded protein is CASSLGRSSYNEQFF.